This T cell receptor beta chain was recorded in a study of cytomegalovirus exposure and HLA in healthy donors. Study summary: Early released data comprised about 90 million unique TCRs from HLA-typed donors. Study results and limitations: One later analysis reportedly identified an Asian-associated ancestry cluster that showed fewer N-insertions than the roughly 670-donor mean. TCR beta sequences reportedly predicted most subjects' HLA-A and HLA-B alleles accurately. Per a later analysis, 15,000 to 20,000 TCR beta sequences showed association with HLA alleles at 0.05 false discovery rate.

The PCR used 60 Vbeta and 13 Jbeta primers. The table came from immunoSEQ multiplex PCR; TCRdb's copy has only in-frame clones and leaves some out. The data contain roughly 140,000 clones, almost 85% of them singletons. This CDR3 has 15 amino acids. V lost 2 bases and J lost 6; bases outside the gene matches: 8. From germline, CDR1 is MGHRA and CDR2 YSYEKL. This clone was found a few times. Its antigen is unknown. Sample: PBMCs. The clonotype originates from a man aged 30-40 years in good health and CMV-seropositive. This chain connects TRBV4-1 to TRBJ2-7; 9 bases agree with TRBD1. CDR3 nucleotides: TGCGCCAGCAGCCAAAGCCGGGGACAGGGCTTCGAGCAGTACTTC. It yields the protein CASSQSRGQGFEQYF.